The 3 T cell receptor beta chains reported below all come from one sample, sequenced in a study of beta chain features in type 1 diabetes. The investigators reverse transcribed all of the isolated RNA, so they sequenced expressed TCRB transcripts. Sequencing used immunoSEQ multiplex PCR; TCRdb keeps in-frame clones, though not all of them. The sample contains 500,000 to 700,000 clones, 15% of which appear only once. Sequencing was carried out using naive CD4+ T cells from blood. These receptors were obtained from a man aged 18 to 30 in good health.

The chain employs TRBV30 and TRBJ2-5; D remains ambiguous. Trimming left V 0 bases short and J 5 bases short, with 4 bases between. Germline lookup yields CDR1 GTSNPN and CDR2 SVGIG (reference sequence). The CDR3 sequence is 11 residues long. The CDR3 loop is CAWSVFETQYF. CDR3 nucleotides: TGTGCCTGGAGTGTATTCGAGACCCAGTACTTC.

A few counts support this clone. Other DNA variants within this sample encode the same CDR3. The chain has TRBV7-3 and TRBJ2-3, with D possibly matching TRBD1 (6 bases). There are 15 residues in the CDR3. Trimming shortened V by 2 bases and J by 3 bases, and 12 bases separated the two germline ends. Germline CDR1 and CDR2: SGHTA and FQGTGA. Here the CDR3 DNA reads TGTGCCAGCAGCTTACGAACAGGGCGGACAGATACGCAGTATTTT. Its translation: CASSLRTGRTDTQYF.

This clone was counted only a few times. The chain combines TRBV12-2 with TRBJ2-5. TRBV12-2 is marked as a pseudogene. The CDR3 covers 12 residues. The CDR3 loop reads CASPLVGETQYF. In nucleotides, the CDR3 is TGTGCAAGTCCCCTTGTGGGAGAGACCCAGTACTTC.